This T cell receptor beta chain was documented in a study of OX40 agonist ivuxolimab in advanced cancers. Looking at the study overall: An agonistic anti-OX40 (CD134) antibody, ivuxolimab, was used to treat the patients. Findings and limits, study-wide: At 0.1 to 3.0 mg/kg and by week 6, clonal expansion occurred in CD4+ and CD8+ blood T cells.

The timepoints at which blood was sampled were baseline, cycle 4 day 1, and cycle 7 day 1. The germline CDR1 and CDR2 sequences are SQVTM and ANQGSEA. V lost 4 bases to trimming and J lost 4 bases; unmatched junction nucleotides: 3. The CDR3 length is 13 residues. Repertoires were generated with immunoSEQ multiplex PCR, while TCRdb's copy carries only in-frame clones and drops some. This repertoire shows 55,000 to 75,000 clones, around 87% found once; its top ten account for 0.3% to 0.4%. Details on this clone: The antigen remains unidentified.

This TCR derives from an adult with an advanced solid tumor such as melanoma, head and neck, liver or kidney cancer. This chain connects TRBV29-1 to TRBJ1-3; 8 bases map to TRBD1. Sequenced here: CD4+ or CD8+ T cells sorted from blood, sampled in a trial of the OX40 agonist ivuxolimab. The CDR3 nucleotides read TGCAGCGTTGTTGCAGGGGGCGGAAACACCATATATTTT. Protein sequence: CSVVAGGGNTIYF.